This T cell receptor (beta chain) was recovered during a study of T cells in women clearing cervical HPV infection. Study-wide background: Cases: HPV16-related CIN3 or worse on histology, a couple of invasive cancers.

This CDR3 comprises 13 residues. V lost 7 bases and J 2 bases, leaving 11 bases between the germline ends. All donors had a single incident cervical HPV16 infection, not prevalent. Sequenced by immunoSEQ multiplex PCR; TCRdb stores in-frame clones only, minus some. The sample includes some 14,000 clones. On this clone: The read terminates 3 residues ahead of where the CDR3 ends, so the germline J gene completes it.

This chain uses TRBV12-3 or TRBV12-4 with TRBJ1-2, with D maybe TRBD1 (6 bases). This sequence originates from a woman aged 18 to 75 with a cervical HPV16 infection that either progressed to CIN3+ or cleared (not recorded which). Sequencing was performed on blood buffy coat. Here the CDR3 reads CASKRGRNYGYTF. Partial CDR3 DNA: TGTGCCAGCAAGCGGGGGCGAAACTATGGC.